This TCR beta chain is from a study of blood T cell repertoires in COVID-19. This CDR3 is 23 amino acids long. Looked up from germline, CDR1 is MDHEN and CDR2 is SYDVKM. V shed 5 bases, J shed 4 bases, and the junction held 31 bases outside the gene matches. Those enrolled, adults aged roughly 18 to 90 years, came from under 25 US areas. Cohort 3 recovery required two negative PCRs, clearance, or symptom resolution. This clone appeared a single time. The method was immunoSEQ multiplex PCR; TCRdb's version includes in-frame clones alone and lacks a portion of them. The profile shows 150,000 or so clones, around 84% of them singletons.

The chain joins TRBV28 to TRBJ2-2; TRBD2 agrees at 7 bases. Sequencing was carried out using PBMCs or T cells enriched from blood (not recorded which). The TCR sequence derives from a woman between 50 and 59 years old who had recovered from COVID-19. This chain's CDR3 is CASSPLRLANKEWVKSSTGELFF. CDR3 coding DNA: TGTGCCAGCAGTCCCTTACGACTAGCCAATAAGGAGTGGGTGAAGAGTTCCACCGGGGAGCTGTTTTTT.